The clone carrying this T cell receptor beta chain was seen once. Germline V gene lookup returns CDR1 SEHNR and CDR2 FQNEAQ (reference sequence). V was clipped by 0 bases and J by 0 bases, with 11 bases between them. The CDR3 runs 17 residues. The sample belongs to a study of blood T cell repertoires in COVID-19. Measured with immunoSEQ multiplex PCR; TCRdb has only the in-frame clones, and not every one. The profile covers some 200,000 clones, with about 79% appearing a single time and around 1.5% taken by the ten largest. Sequencing was done on a sample of peripheral blood. This TCR derives from a woman in her 40s who had recovered from COVID-19. The V call is TRBV7-9, the J call TRBJ1-4, with a weak D call TRBD1 (6 bases). As DNA, the CDR3 is TGTGCCAGCAGCTTAGCACAGGGAGTCGCAACTAATGAAAAACTGTTTTTT. This sequence encodes CASSLAQGVATNEKLFF. Filled out from reference TRBV7-9 and TRBJ1-4, the complete variable domain reads DTGVSQNPRHKITKRGQNVTFRCDPISEHNRLYWYRQTLGQGPEFLTYFQNEAQLEKSRLLSDRFSAERPKGSFSTLEIQRTEQGDSAMYLCASSLAQGVATNEKLFFGSGTQLSVL.